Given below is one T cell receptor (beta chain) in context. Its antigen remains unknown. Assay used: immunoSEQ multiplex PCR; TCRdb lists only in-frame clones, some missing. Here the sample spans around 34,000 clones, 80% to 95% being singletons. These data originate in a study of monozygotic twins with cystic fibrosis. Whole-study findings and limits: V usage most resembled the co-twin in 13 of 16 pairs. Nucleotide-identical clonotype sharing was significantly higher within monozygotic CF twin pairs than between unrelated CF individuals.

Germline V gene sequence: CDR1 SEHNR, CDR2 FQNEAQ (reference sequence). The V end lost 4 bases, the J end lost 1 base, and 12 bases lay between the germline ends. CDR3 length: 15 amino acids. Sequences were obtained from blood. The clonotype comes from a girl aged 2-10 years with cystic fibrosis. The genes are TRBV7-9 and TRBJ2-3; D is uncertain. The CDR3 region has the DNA TGTGCCAGCAGCTGGAGAACCGGATGCACAGATACGCAGTATTTT. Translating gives CASSWRTGCTDTQYF.